This TCR beta chain was sequenced in a study of shared clonotypes between healthy human individuals. Notes on the study in general: Naive subsets typically showed greater estimated richness than memory subsets. The sharing of roughly 5% of naive CD4 clonotypes was seen across a handful of donors. Genetic and exposure-history diversity was limited by the few donors.

A note on this clone: No antigen is known for it.

Every contributor of samples was a Caucasian grown-up residing in Nashville, Tennessee. V gave up 8 bases and J gave up 4 bases, with 12 bases separating them. The CDR3 has 13 residues. Germline V lookup: CDR1 SNHLY, CDR2 FYNNEI. Generated by immunoSEQ multiplex PCR, the TCRdb table keeps only in-frame clones and is missing some. This table holds a few hundred thousand clones, under 80% found once. The TCR was taken from a young man in good health. The rearrangement joins TRBV2 to TRBJ2-1, with TRBD2 as a possible D gene (5 bases). The sample comprised memory CD4+ T cells sorted from blood. This sample's subset: CD45RA-negative fraction. The CDR3: CASGSGTYNEQFF. The CDR3, as DNA: TGTGCCAGCGGGAGCGGCACATACAATGAGCAGTTCTTC.